One and the same sample provided the 25 T cell receptor beta chains below, sequenced in a study of OX40 agonist ivuxolimab in advanced cancers. TCRdb's table, derived via immunoSEQ multiplex PCR, lists solely in-frame clones and lacks some. The table records over 65,000 clones, over 70% of them present only once. This specimen consisted of CD4+ or CD8+ T cells sorted from blood, obtained in a trial of the OX40 agonist ivuxolimab. These receptors all come from an adult with an advanced solid tumor such as melanoma, head and neck, liver or kidney cancer.

This clone has just a few counts. The chain employs TRBV4-1 and TRBJ2-2; no clear D gene. This CDR3 comprises 14 residues. The V end lost 0 bases, the J end lost 3 bases, and 5 bases lay between the germline ends. From germline, CDR1 is MGHRA and CDR2 YSYEKL. The CDR3 region is CASSQDIDTGELFF. The CDR3 nucleotides read TGCGCCAGCAGCCAAGATATTGACACCGGGGAGCTGTTTTTT.

The rearrangement links TRBV6-6 to TRBJ2-7; D remains unclear. The CDR3 contains 12 residues. Trimming cost V 0 bases and J 5 bases, with 5 bases left between them. Germline assignment: CDR1 MNHNY and CDR2 SVGAGI (reference sequence). The chain's CDR3 is CASSYSSNEQYV. The DNA for the CDR3 is TGTGCCAGCAGTTACTCGAGTAACGAGCAGTACGTC.

V and J are TRBV2 and TRBJ2-1; 7 positions agree with TRBD2. CDR1 SNHLY and CDR2 FYNNEI come from the germline V gene. Unmatched junction bases numbered 5, after V lost 1 base and J lost 8 bases. The CDR3 is 14 amino acids. CDR3 region: CASSEGAGVDEQFF. The DNA for the CDR3 is TGTGCCAGCAGTGAAGGGGCGGGGGTTGATGAGCAGTTCTTC.

This chain links TRBV10-3 with TRBJ2-1; possibly TRBD1 or TRBD2 for D (6 bases each). Trimming took off 8 bases at V and 5 bases at J, with 25 bases between the two ends. The CDR3 covers 17 residues. Germline values: CDR1 ENHRY, CDR2 SYGVKD. The CDR3 nucleotides are TGTGCCATCTCTCGGGGGCCCACCGAAAATGCCAACAATGAGCAGTTCTTC. Its protein product is CAISRGPTENANNEQFF.

This rearrangement joins TRBV28 to TRBJ1-2; D might be TRBD1 (6 bases). Trimming removed 10 bases from V and 5 bases from J, with 29 bases in between. Germline values: CDR1 MDHEN, CDR2 SYDVKM. The CDR3 is 17 residues long. CDR3 nucleotide sequence: TGTGCCACCTCAAGGGGGTCCGGAGCACTACCTCGGTATGGCTACACCTTC. Its protein is CATSRGSGALPRYGYTF.

The chain carries TRBV10-3 and TRBJ1-2; D unresolved. The CDR3 sequence is 12 residues long. Trimming took 3 bases from V and 4 from J, leaving 6 bases between them. Germline values: CDR1 ENHRY, CDR2 SYGVKD. For the CDR3, the DNA is TGTGCCATCAGTGACAACCTCTATGGCTACACCTTC. Translated, it gives CAISDNLYGYTF.

In its sample, this clone was seen once. The chain carries TRBV28 and TRBJ2-7; a weak D match, TRBD1 (6 bases). CDR1 is MDHEN, CDR2 SYDVKM, per germline. This CDR3 spans 16 amino acids. Trimming took 4 bases from V and 0 from J, leaving 16 bases between them. The CDR3 DNA reads TGTGCCAGCAGTTCCTACAGGGCTCATCCCTCCTACGAGCAGTACTTC. Translated: CASSSYRAHPSYEQYF.

The chain uses TRBV28 and TRBJ2-1; TRBD1 is a possible D gene (5 bases). Trimming pared 3 bases from V and 5 bases from J, leaving 11 bases between. CDR3 length: 14 residues. Germline lookup yields CDR1 MDHEN and CDR2 SYDVKM. CDR3 nucleotides: TGTGCCAGCAGTTTTATCGACAGACACAATGAGCAGTTCTTC. Amino acids: CASSFIDRHNEQFF.

J is TRBJ2-7 and V is TRBV11-2; 10 bases align to TRBD1. The CDR3 is made up of 16 amino acids. With V trimmed by 5 bases and J by 1 base, 8 bases remained unmatched. Germline V gene sequence: CDR1 SGHAT, CDR2 FQNNGV. CDR3 sequence (DNA): TGTGCCAGCAGCCCTCCGGGACAGGGGATGTCCTACGAGCAGTACTTC. This encodes CASSPPGQGMSYEQYF.

The chain joins TRBV7-2 to TRBJ2-2, with 13 positions matching TRBD2. The germline V gene encodes CDR1 SGHTA and CDR2 FQGNSA. The CDR3 runs to 16 residues. Germline trimming cut 3 bases from V and 8 bases from J; bases unmatched to any gene: 6. This CDR3 is CASSLRTSGSKGELFF. The CDR3 DNA is TGTGCCAGCAGCTTGAGGACTAGCGGGAGTAAGGGGGAGCTGTTTTTT.

The chain employs TRBV28 and TRBJ2-1; 7 bases align to TRBD2. The germline CDR1 and CDR2 sequences are MDHEN and SYDVKM. The length of the CDR3 is 15 residues. The trim removed 2 bases at V and 7 bases at J, leaving 8 bases unmatched. The chain's CDR3 is CASSLTSAGINEQFF. The CDR3, as DNA: TGTGCCAGCAGTTTAACTAGCGCGGGTATAAATGAGCAGTTCTTC.

This clone was recorded only once. V is TRBV7-9 and J is TRBJ1-1; 7 nucleotides match TRBD1. This CDR3 is built from 15 residues. With V trimmed by 5 bases and J by 4 bases, 10 bases remained unmatched. The germline V gene encodes CDR1 SEHNR and CDR2 FQNEAQ (reference sequence). CDR3 loop: CASSASGTASTEAFF. The DNA for the CDR3 is TGTGCCAGCAGCGCATCCGGGACAGCGTCCACTGAAGCTTTCTTT.

This clone was counted once. The rearrangement joins TRBV7-8 to TRBJ2-1; 10 bases align to TRBD2. Germline V gene lookup returns CDR1 SGHVS and CDR2 FQNEAQ. The V segment lost 5 bases and the J segment 8 bases; nucleotides outside the gene matches: 9. The CDR3 runs 15 residues. CDR3 sequence reads: CASSPNPGTSDEQFF. The DNA of the CDR3 is TGTGCCAGCAGCCCAAATCCCGGGACTAGCGATGAGCAGTTCTTC. The variable domain in full, completed from reference TRBV7-8 and TRBJ2-1, reads GAGVSQSPRYKVAKRGQDVALRCDPISGHVSLFWYQQALGQGPEFLTYFQNEAQLDKSGLPSDRFFAERPEGSVSTLKIQRTQQEDSAVYLCASSPNPGTSDEQFFGPGTRLTVL.

The V gene is TRBV28, the J gene TRBJ2-3; 8 nucleotides match TRBD2. Germline CDR1 and CDR2: MDHEN and SYDVKM. The CDR3 runs 15 residues. V trimming: 2 bases; J trimming: 6 bases; junction bases outside the gene matches: 7. CDR3 in amino acids: CASSLSGSFWDTQYF. CDR3 in DNA: TGTGCCAGCAGTTTAAGCGGGAGTTTTTGGGATACGCAGTATTTT.

The chain carries TRBV28 and TRBJ1-1; D perhaps matches TRBD1 (6 bases). This CDR3 spans 13 amino acids. The germline gives CDR1 MDHEN, CDR2 SYDVKM. V lost 7 bases to trimming and J lost 3 bases, with 12 bases between them. The CDR3 DNA is TGTGCCAGCATCGAGGGGGGGGACACTGAAGCTTTCTTT. The encoded protein is CASIEGGDTEAFF.

This chain uses TRBV27 with TRBJ1-1; no clear D. Germline V gives CDR1 MNHEY, CDR2 SMNVEV (reference sequence). Trimming removed 0 bases at V and 2 bases at J, with 4 bases between. The CDR3 is 13 residues long. The CDR3 loop reads CASSLSANTEAFF. CDR3 bases: TGTGCCAGCAGTTTATCGGCAAACACTGAAGCTTTCTTT.

This chain joins TRBV6-6 and TRBJ2-7; 11 nucleotides match TRBD2. The germline gives CDR1 MNHNY, CDR2 SVGAGI (reference sequence). CDR3 length equals 15 residues. V was clipped by 2 bases and J by 2 bases; unmatched bases: 2. The CDR3 spells CASSYGTSGTYEQYF. The CDR3 DNA reads as TGTGCCAGCAGTTACGGGACTAGCGGTACCTACGAGCAGTACTTC.

This chain uses TRBV19 with TRBJ2-1; 11 bases are shared with TRBD1. The V gene end was trimmed by 4 bases and the J gene end by 5 bases; junction bases not matched to a gene: 7. The CDR3 is made up of 16 amino acids. Germline values: CDR1 LNHDA, CDR2 SQIVND (reference sequence). CDR3 amino acids: CASSNTGTGGHNEQFF. CDR3 DNA sequence: TGTGCCAGTAGTAACACCGGGACAGGGGGACACAATGAGCAGTTCTTC.

V is TRBV10-3 and J is TRBJ2-1; a weak D match, TRBD1 (6 bases). Germline V gene data show CDR1 as ENHRY and CDR2 as SYGVKD. V was shortened by 0 bases and J by 9 bases, with 15 bases between the two germline ends. The CDR3 runs 15 residues. DNA of the CDR3: TGTGCCATCAGTGAGTCCGAGACAGGTCTCAGTGAGCAGTTCTTC. Protein sequence: CAISESETGLSEQFF.

This rearrangement joins TRBV10-1 to TRBJ1-1, with D possibly TRBD1 on 6 matching bases. CDR3 length equals 13 residues. V was cut by 5 bases and J by 1 base, with 8 bases left in between. The germline CDR1 and CDR2 sequences are WNHNN and SYGVQD (reference sequence). CDR3 amino acids: CASSRGQNTEAFF. In nucleotides, the CDR3 is TGCGCCAGCAGTAGGGGACAGAACACTGAAGCTTTCTTT.

This chain connects TRBV5-1 to TRBJ1-4, with 7 bases matching TRBD1. The CDR3 spans 15 residues. V lost 0 bases, J lost 5 bases, and 4 bases stayed unmatched. CDR1 and CDR2 from the germline V gene are SGHRS and YFSETQ. CDR3 DNA sequence: TGCGCCAGCAGCTTGGAGGGACAGACAAATGAAAAACTGTTTTTT. Translated: CASSLEGQTNEKLFF.

This rearrangement joins TRBV5-1 to TRBJ2-6; perhaps TRBD1 as D (5 bases). There are 16 residues in the CDR3. The germline V and J ends were trimmed by 4 bases and 2 bases, with 13 bases remaining between them. CDR1 is SGHRS, CDR2 YFSETQ, per germline. The CDR3 loop is CASSASVGAGANVLTF. The CDR3 DNA reads as TGCGCCAGCAGCGCGTCCGTAGGGGCTGGGGCCAACGTCCTGACTTTC. Complete variable domain (other parts from reference TRBV5-1 and TRBJ2-6): KAGVTQTPRYLIKTRGQQVTLSCSPISGHRSVSWYQQTPGQGLQFLFEYFSETQRNKGNFPGRFSGRQFSNSRSEMNVSTLELGDSALYLCASSASVGAGANVLTFGAGSRLTVL.

In the case of this clone: Other DNA sequences in the sample encode the same CDR3. This sequence joins TRBV27 and TRBJ1-1; D gene uncertain. The CDR3 extends over 14 amino acids. Trimming pared 6 bases from V and 8 bases from J, leaving 19 bases between. Per germline, CDR1 MNHEY and CDR2 SMNVEV (reference sequence). The chain's CDR3 is CASSPTRGTTEAFF. The CDR3, as DNA: TGTGCCAGCAGCCCCACTCGGGGTACCACCGAAGCTTTCTTT.

The chain combines TRBV5-4 with TRBJ2-3; 13 positions match TRBD2. CDR1 SGHNT and CDR2 YYREEE come from the germline V gene (reference sequence). J lost 2 bases, V lost 4 bases, and 4 bases had no gene match. The CDR3 is made up of 16 amino acids. The CDR3 bases are TGTGCCAGCAGCAGGACTAGCGGGAGCCCCACAGATACGCAGTATTTT. It encodes CASSRTSGSPTDTQYF.

This clone was found once. This chain joins TRBV5-1 and TRBJ2-3, with D possibly TRBD2 on 6 matching bases. The CDR3 runs to 15 residues. V was trimmed by 0 bases and J by 6 bases, leaving 14 bases between them. Germline CDR1 and CDR2: SGHRS and YFSETQ. Here the CDR3 reads CASSLVPGVVDTQYF. In DNA, the CDR3 is TGCGCCAGCAGCTTGGTTCCGGGAGTGGTGGATACGCAGTATTTT.